Sequencing of this T cell receptor (beta chain) was carried out in a study of regulatory T cells in long-lasting Graves disease. Assembly of TCR beta libraries relied on iRepertoire HTBI primers together with Arm-PCR of CDR3 regions. Study processing details: Spanning all samples, the identified segments comprised around 62 TRBV and about 13 TRBJ. TCRdb analysed the multiplex PCR reads with MiXCR anew, one entry per CDR3 protein. TCRdb's processing, not the study's, gives the V and J calls here. The table has 360,000 or so distinct CDR3 sequences, roughly 12% seen once. The time point is: newly diagnosed GD, antithyroid drugs for less than 3 months. PBMC RNA was the source of the TCR library. In germline, CDR1 is LNHDA, CDR2 SQIVND (reference sequence). Trimming cost V 3 bases and J 8 bases; bases outside gene matches: 7. The CDR3 contains 15 residues. The same data also contributed to another study, on T cells in Graves' hyperthyroidism and ophthalmopathy. From that report: The study defined stable Graves' hyperthyroidism as no ophthalmopathy progression within 18 months.

This chain connects TRBV19 to TRBJ2-1; 10 nucleotides line up with TRBD2. This TCR came from a young woman with Graves disease. The sample was peripheral blood mononuclear cells (PBMCs), taken at new diagnosis, from a patient treated with antithyroid drugs. CDR3 nucleotides: TGTGCCAGTAGTATGCCAGCGGGAGGGCCTTATGAGCAGTTCTTC. Encoded protein: CASSMPAGGPYEQFF.